Listed below are T cell receptor beta chains from one sample, sequenced in a study of blood T cell repertoires in COVID-19. Sequenced by immunoSEQ multiplex PCR; TCRdb stores in-frame clones only, minus some. The table lists around 180,000 clones, roughly 81% of them singletons. The specimen was peripheral blood. The receptors were sampled from a woman aged 80 or over with COVID-19, enrolled during active disease. Both conserved end residues are part of each CDR3. The D gene is left open where the match is weak. Size is stated for part of the rows, as once, few or many counts, or as a class when the clone is expanded.

v_call: TRBV6-1
j_call: TRBJ1-4
d_call: .
clone_size: .
cdr3_nt: TGTGCCAGCAGTGAACTGAATGAAAAACTGTTTTTT
cdr3_aa: CASSELNEKLFF

v_call: TRBV5-4
j_call: TRBJ1-6
d_call: .
clone_size: few
cdr3_nt: TGTGCCAGCAGCCCGGGGGGGGGTTCCAGCTCCTATAATTCACCCCTCCACTTT
cdr3_aa: CASSPGGGSSSYNSPLHF

v_call: TRBV5-1
j_call: TRBJ2-6
d_call: .
clone_size: .
cdr3_nt: TGCGCCAGCAGCCTAGACGGGACACCCTACTCTGGGGCCAACGTCCTGACTTTC
cdr3_aa: CASSLDGTPYSGANVLTF

v_call: TRBV2
j_call: TRBJ1-3
d_call: TRBD1
clone_size: .
cdr3_nt: TGTGCCAGCAGTGAAGGGACAGGCCTCTCTGGAAACACCATATATTTT
cdr3_aa: CASSEGTGLSGNTIYF

v_call: TRBV24-1
j_call: TRBJ1-1
d_call: .
clone_size: .
cdr3_nt: TGTGCCACCAGTGATGACACACCGAACACTGAAGCTTTCTTT
cdr3_aa: CATSDDTPNTEAFF

v_call: TRBV11-2
j_call: TRBJ2-7
d_call: .
clone_size: .
cdr3_nt: TGTGCCAGCAGCTCCCAGGGTTACGAGCAGTACTTC
cdr3_aa: CASSSQGYEQYF

v_call: TRBV5-1
j_call: TRBJ2-7
d_call: TRBD2
clone_size: .
cdr3_nt: TGCGCCAGCAGCTTGGGACTAGCGGGGGCCTACGAGCAGTACTTC
cdr3_aa: CASSLGLAGAYEQYF

v_call: TRBV24-1
j_call: TRBJ2-7
d_call: TRBD1
clone_size: few
cdr3_nt: TGTGCCACCAGTGGTGGGACAGGGAACCACTACGAGCAGTACTTC
cdr3_aa: CATSGGTGNHYEQYF

v_call: TRBV27
j_call: TRBJ1-2
d_call: .
clone_size: .
cdr3_nt: TGTGCCAGCAGTTTGTTAGGCAGGGGCGATGGCTACACCTTC
cdr3_aa: CASSLLGRGDGYTF

v_call: TRBV5-8
j_call: TRBJ1-2
d_call: .
clone_size: .
cdr3_nt: TGTGCCAGCAGCGCTAGGGACTCCCGGCTCGGATATGGCTACACCTTC
cdr3_aa: CASSARDSRLGYGYTF

v_call: TRBV11-3
j_call: TRBJ2-7
d_call: .
clone_size: .
cdr3_nt: TGTGCCAGCAGCTTAGATGGTCACCTATCCTACGAGCAGTACTTC
cdr3_aa: CASSLDGHLSYEQYF

v_call: TRBV4-3
j_call: TRBJ1-1
d_call: .
clone_size: .
cdr3_nt: TGCGCCAGCACCTCGGGGGGATTTAACACTGAAGCTTTCTTT
cdr3_aa: CASTSGGFNTEAFF

v_call: TRBV9
j_call: TRBJ1-3
d_call: TRBD1
clone_size: .
cdr3_nt: TGTGCCAGCAGCGTTGCCGGGACAGCAGGAAACACCATATATTTT
cdr3_aa: CASSVAGTAGNTIYF

v_call: TRBV7-9
j_call: TRBJ2-5
d_call: .
clone_size: .
cdr3_nt: TGTGCCAGCAGCTTAGCGACTTCCCAAGAGACCCAGTACTTC
cdr3_aa: CASSLATSQETQYF

v_call: TRBV28
j_call: TRBJ1-4
d_call: .
clone_size: .
cdr3_nt: TGTGCCAGCGCGGAAAGGAATGAAAAACTGTTTTTT
cdr3_aa: CASAERNEKLFF

v_call: TRBV7-3
j_call: TRBJ2-1
d_call: .
clone_size: .
cdr3_nt: TGTGCCAGCAGCTTCCCGGGACACGAGGATGAGCAGTTCTTC
cdr3_aa: CASSFPGHEDEQFF

v_call: TRBV3-1/TRBV3-2
j_call: TRBJ2-5
d_call: TRBD1
clone_size: .
cdr3_nt: TGTGCCAGCAGCCTCCTGGGACAGGGGGCTTACGAGACCCAGTACTTC
cdr3_aa: CASSLLGQGAYETQYF

v_call: TRBV12-3/TRBV12-4
j_call: TRBJ1-2
d_call: .
clone_size: .
cdr3_nt: TGTGCCAGCAGTTTAGCCGGGGGTGGCGGCTACACCTTC
cdr3_aa: CASSLAGGGGYTF

v_call: TRBV2
j_call: TRBJ2-7
d_call: .
clone_size: .
cdr3_nt: TGTGCCAGCAGAGGATCGCCGGGGTACGAGCAGTACTTC
cdr3_aa: CASRGSPGYEQYF

v_call: TRBV10-3
j_call: TRBJ1-1
d_call: .
clone_size: .
cdr3_nt: TGTGCCATCAGCGGGGGGTCGGTAAACACTGAAGCTTTCTTT
cdr3_aa: CAISGGSVNTEAFF

v_call: TRBV9
j_call: TRBJ2-2
d_call: TRBD2
clone_size: .
cdr3_nt: TGTGCCAGCAGCGAGGGAGCGGGGGCGAACACCGGGGAGCTGTTTTTT
cdr3_aa: CASSEGAGANTGELFF

v_call: TRBV21-1
j_call: TRBJ2-2
d_call: .
clone_size: .
cdr3_nt: TGTGCCAGCAGCAACCCACAGGGAGGGGTCGGGGAGCTGTTTTTT
cdr3_aa: CASSNPQGGVGELFF

v_call: TRBV11-3
j_call: TRBJ2-1
d_call: TRBD1
clone_size: .
cdr3_nt: TGTGCCAGCAGCCACGGACAGGTTGTCAATGAGCAGTTCTTC
cdr3_aa: CASSHGQVVNEQFF

v_call: TRBV5-8
j_call: TRBJ2-3
d_call: TRBD2
clone_size: .
cdr3_nt: TGTGCCAGCAGCCCGCGGACTAGGACGCAGTATTTT
cdr3_aa: CASSPRTRTQYF

v_call: TRBV19
j_call: TRBJ1-2
d_call: TRBD1
clone_size: few
cdr3_nt: TGTGCCAGTAGTCGCGGACAGGGTTATGGCTACACCTTC
cdr3_aa: CASSRGQGYGYTF

v_call: TRBV7-8
j_call: TRBJ2-7
d_call: TRBD2
clone_size: few
cdr3_nt: TGTGCCAGCAGCATTGGAGAGCTAGCGGGATACTACGAGCAGTACTTC
cdr3_aa: CASSIGELAGYYEQYF

v_call: TRBV3-1/TRBV3-2
j_call: TRBJ2-1
d_call: .
clone_size: .
cdr3_nt: TGTGCCAGCAGCCAAGCCGGGGTGAAGAATGAGCAGTTCTTC
cdr3_aa: CASSQAGVKNEQFF

v_call: TRBV7-2
j_call: TRBJ2-1
d_call: .
clone_size: .
cdr3_nt: TGTGCCAGCAGCCTAACTAGCAGGCCCTACAATGAGCAGTTCTTC
cdr3_aa: CASSLTSRPYNEQFF

v_call: TRBV9
j_call: TRBJ2-7
d_call: TRBD2
clone_size: .
cdr3_nt: TGTGCCAGCAGCGTAGTAGCGGGGGGATACGAGCAGTACTTC
cdr3_aa: CASSVVAGGYEQYF

v_call: TRBV28
j_call: TRBJ2-3
d_call: TRBD2
clone_size: .
cdr3_nt: TGTGCCAGCAGTCCCGGGGTAGCGGGGACAGATACGCAGTATTTT
cdr3_aa: CASSPGVAGTDTQYF

v_call: TRBV18
j_call: TRBJ2-1
d_call: TRBD2
clone_size: few
cdr3_nt: TGTGCCAGCTCACCTCTGACTAGCGGGTTTTACAATGAGCAGTTCTTC
cdr3_aa: CASSPLTSGFYNEQFF

v_call: TRBV19
j_call: TRBJ2-3
d_call: .
clone_size: .
cdr3_nt: TGTGCCAGTAGTATTGGGGCAGGGTCAGATACGCAGTATTTT
cdr3_aa: CASSIGAGSDTQYF

v_call: TRBV6-1
j_call: TRBJ1-2
d_call: TRBD1
clone_size: .
cdr3_nt: TGTGCCAGCAGTGAGACAGGGGCGTTTGGCTACACCTTC
cdr3_aa: CASSETGAFGYTF

v_call: TRBV6-5
j_call: TRBJ2-7
d_call: .
clone_size: .
cdr3_nt: TGTGCCAGCAGTTACGGCGGGACCAACTCCTACGAGCAGTACTTC
cdr3_aa: CASSYGGTNSYEQYF

v_call: TRBV18
j_call: TRBJ2-1
d_call: .
clone_size: .
cdr3_nt: TGTGCCAGCTCACCACCGATAGGGGAAAAGGGACTCTACAATGAGCAGTTCTTC
cdr3_aa: CASSPPIGEKGLYNEQFF

v_call: TRBV5-4
j_call: TRBJ1-2
d_call: TRBD1
clone_size: few
cdr3_nt: TGTGCCAGCAGATCCCCGGGACAGGGTTCCACTGGCTACACCTTC
cdr3_aa: CASRSPGQGSTGYTF

v_call: TRBV2
j_call: TRBJ2-1
d_call: .
clone_size: .
cdr3_nt: TGTGCCAGCAGTGAAAGAAGGGACTATGAGCAGTTCTTC
cdr3_aa: CASSERRDYEQFF

v_call: TRBV5-4
j_call: TRBJ2-1
d_call: TRBD2
clone_size: .
cdr3_nt: TGTGCCAGCAGCCTATGGACTAGCGGGGGGGCGTCTAATGAGCAGTTCTTC
cdr3_aa: CASSLWTSGGASNEQFF

v_call: TRBV10-3
j_call: TRBJ2-3
d_call: .
clone_size: .
cdr3_nt: TGTGCCATCAGCGAGGGGACTGGCACAGATACGCAGTATTTT
cdr3_aa: CAISEGTGTDTQYF

v_call: TRBV5-1
j_call: TRBJ2-7
d_call: TRBD1
clone_size: .
cdr3_nt: TGCGCCAGCAGCGGGGGTGAGGGACAGACCTACGAGCAGTACTTC
cdr3_aa: CASSGGEGQTYEQYF

v_call: TRBV11-3
j_call: TRBJ2-3
d_call: TRBD1
clone_size: .
cdr3_nt: TGTGCCAGCAGCCGAACCGGGACAGGGGGACTCACAGATACGCAGTATTTT
cdr3_aa: CASSRTGTGGLTDTQYF

v_call: TRBV19
j_call: TRBJ1-1
d_call: TRBD1
clone_size: .
cdr3_nt: TGTGCCAGTGAAGGCCGGGACAGGGTGACCGCTGAAGCTTTCTTT
cdr3_aa: CASEGRDRVTAEAFF

v_call: TRBV7-2
j_call: TRBJ1-3
d_call: .
clone_size: once
cdr3_nt: TGTGCCAGCAGCTTAGCGCGAGCTATCTCTGGAAACACCATATATTTT
cdr3_aa: CASSLARAISGNTIYF

v_call: TRBV5-1
j_call: TRBJ1-6
d_call: .
clone_size: .
cdr3_nt: TGCGCCAGCAGCTTGGCAGGCTCCAGGTATAATTCACCCCTCCACTTT
cdr3_aa: CASSLAGSRYNSPLHF

v_call: TRBV3-1/TRBV3-2
j_call: TRBJ1-2
d_call: .
clone_size: .
cdr3_nt: TGTGCCAGCAGCCAAGGCACTAGAGTGGTAGGCTACACCTTC
cdr3_aa: CASSQGTRVVGYTF

v_call: TRBV5-1
j_call: TRBJ2-3
d_call: .
clone_size: .
cdr3_nt: TGCGCCAGCAGCATGGGACGGTCGGGAGATACGCAGTATTTT
cdr3_aa: CASSMGRSGDTQYF

v_call: TRBV18
j_call: TRBJ1-3
d_call: TRBD1
clone_size: .
cdr3_nt: TGTGCCAGCTCACCCCTGGACAGGGCGAACACCATATATTTT
cdr3_aa: CASSPLDRANTIYF

v_call: TRBV23-1
j_call: TRBJ1-5
d_call: TRBD1
clone_size: .
cdr3_nt: TGCGCCAGCAGTCAATGGGGGAGGGGCTTGACAGGGGGACAGCCCCAGCATTTT
cdr3_aa: CASSQWGRGLTGGQPQHF

v_call: TRBV5-6
j_call: TRBJ1-2
d_call: TRBD1
clone_size: .
cdr3_nt: TGTGCCAGCAGCTGGAGACAGGGCTTCTATGGCTACACCTTC
cdr3_aa: CASSWRQGFYGYTF

v_call: TRBV28
j_call: TRBJ1-1
d_call: .
clone_size: .
cdr3_nt: TGTGCCAGCAGTTTATCCCAGGTAAACACTGAAGCTTTCTTT
cdr3_aa: CASSLSQVNTEAFF

v_call: TRBV2
j_call: TRBJ1-2
d_call: TRBD1
clone_size: few
cdr3_nt: TGTGCCAGCAGTGAATCAATGGGGACAGGAAACTATGGCTACACCTTC
cdr3_aa: CASSESMGTGNYGYTF

v_call: TRBV4-2
j_call: TRBJ1-2
d_call: TRBD1
clone_size: .
cdr3_nt: TGTGCCAGCAGCCACGACAGGGGCCGAGCCTATGGCTACACCTTC
cdr3_aa: CASSHDRGRAYGYTF

v_call: TRBV7-9
j_call: TRBJ2-7
d_call: .
clone_size: .
cdr3_nt: TGTGCCAGCAGCCAAGCCGTCGGACAGCCCTACGAGCAGTACTTC
cdr3_aa: CASSQAVGQPYEQYF

v_call: TRBV29-1
j_call: TRBJ2-2
d_call: .
clone_size: .
cdr3_nt: TGCAGCGTTGGAACGGGACAACTTCCGGGGGAGCTGTTTTTT
cdr3_aa: CSVGTGQLPGELFF

v_call: TRBV5-1
j_call: TRBJ2-7
d_call: TRBD1
clone_size: .
cdr3_nt: TGCGCCAGCAGCTTTGTGCCAGGGGGTGAGCAGTACTTC
cdr3_aa: CASSFVPGGEQYF

v_call: TRBV4-1
j_call: TRBJ2-3
d_call: TRBD2
clone_size: .
cdr3_nt: TGCGCCAGCAGCCACGGACTAGCGGGAGATCGCACAGATACGCAGTATTTT
cdr3_aa: CASSHGLAGDRTDTQYF

v_call: TRBV4-1
j_call: TRBJ1-4
d_call: .
clone_size: .
cdr3_nt: TGCGCCAGCAGCCAAGAAGTAACAGCCCTTAATGAAAAACTGTTTTTT
cdr3_aa: CASSQEVTALNEKLFF

v_call: TRBV12-5
j_call: TRBJ2-1
d_call: .
clone_size: .
cdr3_nt: TGTGCTAGTGGTTTGGTGAGGCGGGTCGTCGGGTTCTATAATGAGCAGTTCTTC
cdr3_aa: CASGLVRRVVGFYNEQFF

v_call: TRBV3-1/TRBV3-2
j_call: TRBJ1-1
d_call: TRBD1
clone_size: .
cdr3_nt: TGTGCCAGCAGCCACCAACAGGGGGCGGACACTGAAGCTTTCTTT
cdr3_aa: CASSHQQGADTEAFF

v_call: TRBV4-2
j_call: TRBJ1-2
d_call: TRBD1
clone_size: .
cdr3_nt: TGTGCCAGCAGCCAACTCCTGACAGGGGATGGCTACACCTTC
cdr3_aa: CASSQLLTGDGYTF